These T cell receptor beta chains were read from a single sample in a study of CD8+CD57+ T cells in acquired aplastic anemia. In TCRdb, the reads were re-called with MiXCR into one record per CDR3 protein. The profile shows just over 150,000 distinct CDR3 sequences, 45% to 50% of them singletons. The sample taken for sequencing was sorted CD4+, CD8+, or CD8+CD57+ T cells (not recorded which) from PBMCs. The receptor set was obtained from a human donor with aplastic anemia. The CDR3 runs from the conserved cysteine through the conserved F or W. The order of the fields is clone size, V gene, D gene, J gene, CDR3 protein, CDR3 DNA. D genes are given only for firm matches. For some rows the clone size is stated as once, few or many, or as a class when expanded; others skip it.

many	TRBV19	NA	TRBJ1-5	CASSIGRLSQPQHF	TGTGCCAGTAGTATAGGCAGGCTGAGTCAGCCCCAGCATTTT
NA	TRBV7-8	NA	TRBJ2-1	CASSTLLANEQFF	TGTGCCAGCAGCACGTTACTAGCCAATGAGCAGTTCTTC
NA	TRBV24-1	NA	TRBJ2-6	CATSDRHGTYSGANVLTF	TGTGCCACCAGTGACCGTCACGGGACCTACTCTGGGGCCAACGTCCTGACTTTC
once	TRBV2	TRBD1	TRBJ2-7	CASSAFGTGVGEQYF	TGTGCCAGTTCCGCCTTCGGGACAGGGGTAGGCGAGCAGTACTTC
few	TRBV7-8	TRBD1	TRBJ1-1	CASKQGAITEAFF	TGTGCCAGTAAACAGGGGGCAATCACTGAAGCTTTCTTT
many	TRBV7-9	NA	TRBJ1-2	CASSARGQGYYGYTF	TGTGCCAGCAGCGCAAGGGGTCAGGGCTACTATGGCTACACCTTC
NA	TRBV24-1	NA	TRBJ2-2	CATSGSRVAGELFF	TGTGCCACCAGTGGTTCTAGGGTGGCCGGGGAGCTGTTTTTT
NA	TRBV4-2	NA	TRBJ2-2	CASSQDVDSTGELFF	TGTGCCAGCAGCCAAGACGTCGACAGCACCGGGGAGCTGTTTTTT
NA	TRBV24-1	TRBD1	TRBJ2-5	CATSPGTGLETQYF	TGTGCCACTAGTCCCGGGACAGGTTTAGAGACCCAGTACTTC
NA	TRBV19	NA	TRBJ2-1	CASSTGRGIEQFF	TGTGCCAGTAGTACCGGACGGGGGATTGAGCAGTTCTTC
NA	TRBV2	TRBD2	TRBJ2-2	CASTYGGLAGAGELFF	TGTGCCAGCACGTATGGGGGACTAGCGGGCGCCGGGGAGCTGTTTTTT
many	TRBV12-5	NA	TRBJ2-7	CASALPVLRLEINEQYF	TGTGCTAGTGCCCTCCCCGTCCTTCGACTAGAGATTAACGAGCAGTACTTC
NA	TRBV29-1	NA	TRBJ2-2	CSVPAAGAGEPSF	TGCAGCGTTCCTGCCGCGGGGGCCGGGGAGCCGTCTTTT
NA	TRBV20-1	TRBD2	TRBJ2-1	CSAGLSSGGYNEQFF	TGCAGTGCTGGCCTTAGTAGCGGGGGGTACAATGAGCAGTTCTTC
NA	TRBV4-1	TRBD2	TRBJ2-1	CASSQEGSGRRQFF	TGCGCCAGCAGCCAGGAGGGCAGCGGGAGGCGGCAGTTCTTC
NA	TRBV12-3/TRBV12-4	NA	TRBJ1-5	CASSPALEPQHF	TGTGCCAGCAGCCCGGCGCTAGAGCCCCAGCATTTT
many	TRBV10-3	TRBD1	TRBJ2-7	CAISEPGTGLDEQYF	TGTGCCATCAGTGAGCCAGGGACAGGGCTTGACGAGCAGTACTTC
NA	TRBV25-1	NA	TRBJ2-2	CASSKTSVTGELFF	TGTGCCAGCAGTAAAACATCGGTCACCGGGGAGCTGTTTTTT
NA	TRBV4-2	TRBD1	TRBJ2-1	CASSRRFFNMGTGGDEQLF	TGTGCCAGCAGCCGAAGATTTTTCAACATGGGGACAGGGGGCGACGAGCAGCTCTTC
few	TRBV7-2	TRBD1	TRBJ2-2	CASRPTGDGELFF	TGTGCCAGCAGGCCGACAGGGGATGGGGAGCTGTTTTTT
NA	TRBV25-1	NA	TRBJ1-5	CASSPGWGGNQPQHF	TGTGCCAGCAGCCCTGGTTGGGGTGGCAATCAGCCCCAGCATTTT
NA	TRBV19	TRBD1	TRBJ1-6	CASSPITGGNSPLHF	TGTGCCAGTAGTCCCATTACAGGGGGCAATTCACCCCTCCACTTT
NA	TRBV7-8	NA	TRBJ1-6	CASSLADGNNSPLHF	TGTGCCAGCAGCTTAGCAGACGGGAATAATTCACCCCTCCACTTT
NA	TRBV5-1	NA	TRBJ2-7	CASSSGRSNGKYEQYF	TGCGCCAGCAGCTCGGGGCGGAGCAACGGCAAATACGAGCAGTACTTC
many	TRBV5-6	TRBD2	TRBJ2-5	CASSSGTSGGWGSQYF	TGTGCCAGCAGCTCCGGGACTAGCGGGGGCTGGGGGTCCCAGTACTTC
few	TRBV11-1	NA	TRBJ2-7	CASSLGETRSAYEQYF	TGTGCCAGCAGCTTGGGGGAGACTCGGAGCGCCTACGAGCAGTACTTC
NA	TRBV2	TRBD2	TRBJ2-2	CASSDPSGDTGELFF	TGTGCCAGCAGTGACCCTAGCGGGGACACCGGGGAGCTGTTTTTT
NA	TRBV20-1	NA	TRBJ2-5	CSASFGQRETQYF	TGCAGTGCTAGTTTTGGACAGAGAGAGACCCAGTACTTC
NA	TRBV10-3	NA	TRBJ1-2	CAISEGTGGGYGYTF	TGTGCCATCAGTGAGGGGACGGGGGGCGGTTATGGCTACACCTTC